What follows are 19 T cell receptor beta chains derived from one specimen sequenced in a study of shared clonotypes between healthy human individuals. Clones were sequenced by immunoSEQ multiplex PCR, and TCRdb holds only the in-frame ones, with some missing. The table lists about 490,000 clones, 79% of them singletons. The sequenced sample was PBMCs. The receptors were sampled from a woman aged 40 to 50 in good health. Some clones in this sample may be carry-over from other donors' samples.

The chain carries TRBV11-2 and TRBJ2-4; D uncertain. The V gene's germline CDR1 is SGHAT and CDR2 FQNNGV. Trimming removed 5 bases from V and 6 bases from J, with 8 bases in between. This CDR3 comprises 12 residues. CDR3 coding DNA: TGTGCCAGCAGCCTGACTGGAAACATTCAGTACTTC. Its translation: CASSLTGNIQYF.

Only one count was recorded for this clone. This chain connects TRBV27 to TRBJ2-7, with D perhaps matching TRBD2 (6 bases). This CDR3 has 16 amino acids. Germline V gene data show CDR1 as MNHEY and CDR2 as SMNVEV (reference sequence). V lost 0 bases and J lost 2, with 14 bases in between. CDR3 amino acids: CASSLSRGLGTYEQYF. The CDR3 bases are TGTGCCAGCAGTTTATCGCGGGGCCTGGGTACCTACGAGCAGTACTTC.

J is TRBJ2-2 and V is TRBV7-9; D call uncertain. In germline, CDR1 is SEHNR, CDR2 FQNEAQ (reference sequence). Trimming left V 5 bases short and J 6 bases short, with 16 bases between. This CDR3 contains 15 residues. The CDR3 protein is CASSGRTVGPGELFF. In nucleotides, the CDR3 is TGTGCCAGCAGCGGCAGGACCGTTGGCCCCGGGGAGCTGTTTTTT.

Only a few counts were recorded for this clone. V usage is TRBV11-2 and J usage is TRBJ1-4; 7 nucleotides align to TRBD1. V was pared by 5 bases and J by 3 bases, with 3 bases of the junction left unmatched. CDR1 and CDR2 from the germline V gene are SGHAT and FQNNGV. The CDR3 consists of 14 residues. The CDR3 spells CASSLDRANEKLFF. DNA for the CDR3: TGTGCCAGCAGCCTCGACAGGGCTAATGAAAAACTGTTTTTT.

The V call is TRBV30, the J call TRBJ1-2; the D is unclear. Germline CDR1 and CDR2: GTSNPN and SVGIG (reference sequence). Trimming took 2 bases from V and 8 from J, leaving 9 bases between them. This CDR3 comprises 11 residues. CDR3 nucleotides: TGTGCCTGGAGTCCGGGGTGGGGCTACACCTTC. Encoded protein: CAWSPGWGYTF.

The chain is built from TRBV2 and TRBJ2-5; 11 nucleotides agree with TRBD2. The CDR3 consists of 14 residues. V was pared by 6 bases and J by 11 bases, with 11 bases of the junction left unmatched. Germline-derived CDR1 and CDR2 are SNHLY and FYNNEI. The CDR3 here is CASRTGTSGPSQYF. Here the CDR3 DNA reads TGTGCCAGCAGGACCGGGACTAGCGGCCCGAGTCAGTACTTC.

The chain uses TRBV2 and TRBJ2-7; a weak D match, TRBD2 (5 bases). This CDR3 has 12 residues. Germline lookup yields CDR1 SNHLY and CDR2 FYNNEI. The V end was cut by 6 bases, the J end by 7 bases, with 13 bases between. DNA for the CDR3: TGTGCCAGCAGGGAGACCCCGGGGGAGCAGTACTTC. It codes for CASRETPGEQYF.

The chain joins TRBV7-8 to TRBJ2-5, with D possibly TRBD2 on 6 matching bases. This CDR3 is built from 14 residues. The V gene's germline CDR1 is SGHVS and CDR2 FQNEAQ. V lost 4 bases and J lost 5, with 14 bases in between. DNA for the CDR3: TGTGCCAGCAGCTCCGCGGGGCTGGGGGAGACCCAGTACTTC. It specifies CASSSAGLGETQYF.

This rearrangement joins TRBV5-5 to TRBJ1-1, with a possible D match to TRBD1 (5 bases). Germline-derived CDR1 and CDR2 are SGHKS and YYEKEE (reference sequence). The CDR3 is 14 amino acids. V dropped 2 bases and J dropped 1 base, with 9 bases sitting between them. The CDR3 sequence is CASSLDSSNTEAFF. The CDR3 DNA reads TGTGCCAGCAGCTTAGACAGCTCGAACACTGAAGCTTTCTTT.

The chain carries TRBV6-1 and TRBJ2-1; 8 bases align to TRBD2. The CDR3 consists of 14 residues. Germline V lookup: CDR1 MNHNS, CDR2 SASEGT. With V trimmed by 4 bases and J by 3 bases, 2 bases remained unmatched. The CDR3 DNA sequence: TGTGCCAGCAGTGTCCTAGCGGGCTACAATGAGCAGTTCTTC. Amino acid sequence: CASSVLAGYNEQFF.

The chain is built from TRBV18 and TRBJ2-7, with D possibly being TRBD2 (6 bases). In germline, CDR1 is KGHSH, CDR2 LQKENI. Trimming shortened V by 4 bases and J by 2 bases, and 12 bases separated the two germline ends. This CDR3 is 14 amino acids long. CDR3 nucleotide sequence: TGTGCCAGCTCACTAGCGGAGATCGCCTACGAGCAGTACTTC. Translating it yields CASSLAEIAYEQYF.

This clone was seen only once. This chain links TRBV7-8 with TRBJ1-5; 7 bases agree with TRBD1. Germline V lookup: CDR1 SGHVS, CDR2 FQNEAQ. CDR3 length: 17 residues. The junction had 11 bases not matched to a gene; V was cut back by 3 bases and J by 3 bases. The chain's CDR3 is CASSLGEGGSVNQPQHF. The DNA for the CDR3 is TGTGCCAGCAGCTTGGGGGAAGGGGGCTCTGTCAATCAGCCCCAGCATTTT.

This chain links TRBV30 with TRBJ2-1, with 7 bases matching TRBD2. V shed 2 bases and J 8 bases; nucleotides not matched to a gene: 9. Germline CDR1 GTSNPN, CDR2 SVGIG (reference sequence). The CDR3 loop spans 14 amino acids. CDR3 sequence: CAWSRGEGQDEQFF. CDR3 nucleotide sequence: TGTGCCTGGAGTCGGGGGGAGGGCCAGGATGAGCAGTTCTTC.

This clone was seen a few times. The J gene is TRBJ2-7, the V gene TRBV11-1, with 7 bases lining up with TRBD2. V dropped 0 bases and J dropped 2; count of bases not matched to a gene: 4. CDR3 length equals 15 residues. The germline gives CDR1 SGHAT, CDR2 FQDESV (reference sequence). The CDR3 loop reads CASSLAASGTYEQYF. In nucleotides, the CDR3 is TGTGCCAGCAGCTTAGCGGCTAGCGGAACCTACGAGCAGTACTTC.

CDR3 protein: CASSPLIERGTGELFF. Here the CDR3 DNA reads TGTGCCAGTAGTCCCCTGATCGAGCGGGGAACCGGGGAGCTGTTTTTT. The genes are TRBV19 and TRBJ2-2; 7 bases align to TRBD2. This CDR3 is 16 amino acids long. CDR1 is LNHDA and CDR2 is SQIVND in the germline V gene (reference sequence). V was pared by 5 bases and J by 5 bases, with 11 bases of the junction left unmatched.

This chain connects TRBV18 to TRBJ1-2; 9 bases line up with TRBD1. The CDR3 consists of 15 residues. V was pared by 4 bases and J by 2 bases, with 5 bases of the junction left unmatched. Germline V CDR1 and CDR2: KGHSH, LQKENI. Here the CDR3 DNA reads TGTGCCAGCTCACAAACCGGGACAGGGAACTATGGCTACACCTTC. This sequence encodes CASSQTGTGNYGYTF.

The chain couples TRBV5-1 to TRBJ2-4, with D possibly being TRBD1 (8 bases). Trimming stripped 7 bases from V and 11 bases from J, with 19 bases between. Germline-derived CDR1 and CDR2 are SGHRS and YFSETQ. The CDR3 length is 13 residues. CDR3 nucleotides: TGCGCCAGCGGACTAGACAGGGGTAGGGTTCAGTACTTC. As protein: CASGLDRGRVQYF. The full variable domain, with the rest looked up from reference TRBV5-1 and TRBJ2-4, is KAGVTQTPRYLIKTRGQQVTLSCSPISGHRSVSWYQQTPGQGLQFLFEYFSETQRNKGNFPGRFSGRQFSNSRSEMNVSTLELGDSALYLCASGLDRGRVQYFGAGTRLSVL.

The chain combines TRBV19 with TRBJ2-1; 7 bases fit TRBD2. Germline CDR1 reads LNHDA; CDR2 reads SQIVND (reference sequence). J was trimmed by 4 bases and V by 3 bases; bases with no gene match: 9. The CDR3 sequence is 16 residues long. CDR3 in amino acids: CASSMVSSGHYNEQFF. The CDR3 DNA follows: TGTGCCAGTAGTATGGTCTCTAGCGGCCATTACAATGAGCAGTTCTTC.

The chain employs TRBV6-5 and TRBJ2-7; possible D gene TRBD2, 6 bases. Trimming left V 0 bases short and J 7 bases short, with 10 bases between. In germline, CDR1 is MNHEY, CDR2 SVGAGI. CDR3 length equals 13 residues. CDR3 amino acids: CASSYSAGLEQYF. CDR3 coding DNA: TGTGCCAGCAGTTACTCGGCGGGGCTGGAGCAGTACTTC.